This TCR beta chain was documented in a study of T cells in Graves' hyperthyroidism and ophthalmopathy. This clonotype was detected ten times or more. CDR3 length equals 15 residues. V dropped 5 bases and J dropped 2; count of bases not matched to a gene: 6. Regions amplified from RNA transcripts were the TCR beta CDR3 regions. The primer set for the first-round RT-PCR of the TCR CDR3 was HTBI. TCRdb reprocessed the multiplex PCR reads via MiXCR and lists one record per CDR3 protein. The data contain 400,000 or so distinct CDR3 sequences, nearly 15% of them singletons. This sequence was found in a woman aged 60-70 years with Graves' ophthalmopathy. This sequence joins TRBV12-3 or TRBV12-4 and TRBJ2-5, with TRBD2 matching 9 bases. Source material: blood. In DNA, the CDR3 is TGTGCCAGCAGTCCCCGACTAGCGGTTCAAGAGACCCAGTACTTC. Translating gives CASSPRLAVQETQYF.